This T cell receptor beta chain comes out of a study of T-cell reconstitution after alpha-beta-depleted transplantation in children. This clonotype was picked up many times. Its antigen is unknown. V dropped 3 bases and J dropped 3 bases, with 16 bases sitting between them. The germline CDR1 and CDR2 sequences are LNHDA and SQIVND (reference sequence). This CDR3 comprises 16 residues. Study-wide findings and caveats: TCRbeta diversity was high at day 60 in some patients (a result of surviving recipient T cells and thymic progenitors).

TCRbeta library construction was performed incorporating unique molecular identifiers. From the PCR reads, TCRdb called clonotypes with MiXCR, one entry per CDR3 protein. This sample has around 100,000 distinct CDR3 sequences, with less than 6% found just once. The chain links TRBV19 to TRBJ2-3; D is perhaps TRBD1 (6 bases). The starting material was PBMCs, mostly from graft donor cells, obtained 60 days after TCRalphabeta/CD19-depleted stem cell transplant. This sequence originates from a female patient aged 2-9 years who had a stem cell transplant for Fanconi anemia, so the T cells may come from the graft donor. Here the CDR3 reads CASSMIPGVATDTQYF. CDR3 nucleotide sequence: TGTGCCAGTAGTATGATCCCAGGGGTGGCGACAGATACGCAGTATTTT.